This T cell receptor beta chain was recorded in a study of response to subunit inactivated influenza vaccine. This clonotype was seen more than once but under ten times. Germline CDR1 is WNHNN and CDR2 is SYGVQD (reference sequence). The CDR3 has 13 residues. With 10 bases clipped from V and 4 bases from J, the junction kept 6 bases outside the gene matches. Using its own MiXCR run on the RT-PCR reads, TCRdb lists one record per CDR3 protein. The sample has 450,000 to 550,000 distinct CDR3 sequences, over 25% seen once. The TCR originated in a man aged 50 to 59 who received an inactivated influenza vaccine. The genes are TRBV10-1 and TRBJ1-4; 7 bases are shared with TRBD1. The sequencing used CD4+ T cells sorted from PBMCs, collected around 5 days after vaccination. The CDR3 reads CATSGQLNEKLFF. Here the CDR3 DNA reads TGCGCCACCTCGGGACAGCTTAATGAAAAACTGTTTTTT.